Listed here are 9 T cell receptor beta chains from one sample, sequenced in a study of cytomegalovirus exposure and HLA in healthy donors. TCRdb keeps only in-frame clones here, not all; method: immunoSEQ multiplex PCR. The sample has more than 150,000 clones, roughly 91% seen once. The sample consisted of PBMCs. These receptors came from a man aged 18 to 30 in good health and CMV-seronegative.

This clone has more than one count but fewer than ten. CDR3 DNA sequence: TGTGCTAGTGGTAATGGACAGGGGTCCTACAATGAGCAGTTCTTC. Translated: CASGNGQGSYNEQFF. The chain is built from TRBV12-5 and TRBJ2-1; 9 bases are shared with TRBD1. In germline, CDR1 is LGHNT, CDR2 FRNRAP. Losses at the gene ends were 5 bases for V and 1 base for J; bases not matched to a gene: 3. The CDR3 sequence is 15 residues long.

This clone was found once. CDR3 DNA: TGTGCCAGCAGCCCAATAGCGAGTCCCTACGAGCAGTACTTC. This translates into CASSPIASPYEQYF. The gene calls are TRBV7-2 and TRBJ2-7; D possibly corresponds to TRBD2 (5 bases). The CDR3 spans 14 residues. V was cut by 5 bases and J by 2 bases, with 13 bases left in between. CDR1 is SGHTA, CDR2 FQGNSA, per germline.

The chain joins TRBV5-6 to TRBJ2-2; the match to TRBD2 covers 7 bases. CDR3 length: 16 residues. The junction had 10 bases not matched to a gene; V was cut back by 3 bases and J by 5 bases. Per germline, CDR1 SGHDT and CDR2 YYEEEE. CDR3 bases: TGTGCCAGCAGCTCAGTCGAGCGGGAAAGAACCGGGGAGCTGTTTTTT. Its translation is CASSSVERERTGELFF. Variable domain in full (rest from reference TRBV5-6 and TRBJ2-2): DAGVTQSPTHLIKTRGQQVTLRCSPKSGHDTVSWYQQALGQGPQFIFQYYEEEERQRGNFPDRFSGHQFPNYSSELNVNALLLGDSALYLCASSSVERERTGELFFGEGSRLTVL.

The CDR3 sequence is CASKAGTSAGEQFF. The CDR3 nucleotides read TGTGCCAGCAAGGCCGGGACTAGCGCCGGGGAGCAGTTCTTC. The chain links TRBV2 to TRBJ2-1, with 10 bases lining up with TRBD2. The CDR3 is made up of 14 amino acids. Germline V gives CDR1 SNHLY, CDR2 FYNNEI. The J segment lost 10 bases and the V segment lost 7 bases, leaving 10 bases of the junction unmatched.

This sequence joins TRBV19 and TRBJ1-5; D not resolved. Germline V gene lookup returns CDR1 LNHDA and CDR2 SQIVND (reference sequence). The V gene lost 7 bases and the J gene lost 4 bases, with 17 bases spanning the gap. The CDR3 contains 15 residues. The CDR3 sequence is CASTEWQARNQPQHF. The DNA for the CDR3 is TGTGCCAGTACCGAATGGCAGGCAAGGAATCAGCCCCAGCATTTT. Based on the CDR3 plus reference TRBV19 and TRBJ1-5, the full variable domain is DGGITQSPKYLFRKEGQNVTLSCEQNLNHDAMYWYRQDPGQGLRLIYYSQIVNDFQKGDIAEGYSVSREKKESFPLTVTSAQKNPTAFYLCASTEWQARNQPQHFGDGTRLSIL.

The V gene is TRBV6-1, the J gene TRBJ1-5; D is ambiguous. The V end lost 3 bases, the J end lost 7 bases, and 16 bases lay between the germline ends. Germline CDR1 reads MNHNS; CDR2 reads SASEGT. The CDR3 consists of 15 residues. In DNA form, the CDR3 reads TGTGCCAGCAGTGAGGCGGGGAGGGTAAAGCAGCCCCAGCATTTT. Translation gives CASSEAGRVKQPQHF.

The CDR3 loop is CASSPRQVLGTEAFF. Here the CDR3 DNA reads TGTGCCAGCAGCCCGCGACAGGTTCTGGGCACTGAAGCTTTCTTT. The chain carries TRBV14 and TRBJ1-1; possible D gene TRBD1, 6 bases. Trimming removed 4 bases from V and 4 bases from J, with 16 bases in between. Germline CDR1 reads SGHDN; CDR2 reads FVKESK. This CDR3 contains 15 residues.

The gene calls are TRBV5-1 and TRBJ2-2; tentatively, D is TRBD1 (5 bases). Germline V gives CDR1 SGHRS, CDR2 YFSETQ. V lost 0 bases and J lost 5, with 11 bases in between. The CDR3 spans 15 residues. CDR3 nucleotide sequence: TGCGCCAGCAGCTTGGATGGACAAGGGACCGGGGAGCTGTTTTTT. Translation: CASSLDGQGTGELFF.

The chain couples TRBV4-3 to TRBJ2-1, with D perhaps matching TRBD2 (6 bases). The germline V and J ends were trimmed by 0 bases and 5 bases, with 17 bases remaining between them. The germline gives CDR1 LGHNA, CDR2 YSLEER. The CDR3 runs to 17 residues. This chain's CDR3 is CASSQDLRENLHNEQFF. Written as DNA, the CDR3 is TGCGCCAGCAGCCAAGATCTACGGGAGAATTTACACAATGAGCAGTTCTTC.